The 19 T cell receptor beta chains below come from one sample, sequenced in a study of high-grade serous ovarian cancer treatment subgroups. Tumor samples were obtained before definitive surgery or chemotherapy. This table comes from immunoSEQ multiplex PCR, and its TCRdb copy is limited to in-frame clones, with some not included. The sample has about 7,100 clones; roughly 85% are singletons. Sequencing was done on a sample of tumor tissue. Source of these receptors: a human donor with high-grade serous ovarian cancer.

In this sample, this clone turned up once. The CDR3 sequence is CASSLGRETQETQYF. The CDR3 DNA is TGTGCCAGCAGCTTAGGCAGGGAGACTCAAGAGACCCAGTACTTC. V is TRBV7-9 and J is TRBJ2-5; either TRBD1 or TRBD2 may supply D (5 bases each). Trimming left V 1 base short and J 2 bases short, with 11 bases between. This CDR3 has 15 residues. In germline, CDR1 is SEHNR, CDR2 FQNEAQ (reference sequence).

This chain uses TRBV7-2 with TRBJ2-3, with TRBD2 matching over 11 bases. Per the germline V gene, CDR1 is SGHTA and CDR2 is FQGNSA. V trimming: 4 bases; J trimming: 4 bases; junction bases outside the gene matches: 4. The CDR3 has 15 amino acids. The CDR3 region is CASSSLAGGADTQYF. The CDR3 region has the DNA TGTGCCAGCAGCTCCCTAGCGGGGGGAGCAGATACGCAGTATTTT.

The chain recombines TRBV20-1 with TRBJ2-7, with unresolved D. This CDR3 has 11 amino acids. The germline V gene has CDR1 DFQATT and CDR2 SNEGSKA (reference sequence). The V gene lost 4 bases and the J gene lost 1 base, with 5 bases spanning the gap. The CDR3 sequence is CSATGSYEQYF. CDR3 bases: TGCAGTGCTACCGGGTCCTACGAGCAGTACTTC.

The V call is TRBV28, the J call TRBJ2-1; D gene ambiguous. V lost 4 bases and J 0 bases, leaving 10 bases between the germline ends. This CDR3 spans 15 amino acids. Germline V CDR1 and CDR2: MDHEN, SYDVKM. The CDR3 spells CASSSPNFSYNEQFF. In DNA, the CDR3 is TGTGCCAGCAGTTCCCCAAATTTCTCCTACAATGAGCAGTTCTTC. Drawing the rest from reference TRBV28 and TRBJ2-1, the complete variable domain is DVKVTQSSRYLVKRTGEKVFLECVQDMDHENMFWYRQDPGLGLRLIYFSYDVKMKEKGDIPEGYSVSREKKERFSLILESASTNQTSMYLCASSSPNFSYNEQFFGPGTRLTVL.

The rearrangement joins TRBV19 to TRBJ2-7; D gene ambiguous. V lost 10 bases and J lost 1, with 5 bases in between. Germline V CDR1 and CDR2: LNHDA, SQIVND (reference sequence). There are 10 residues in the CDR3. In DNA, the CDR3 is TGTGCCACTTTTTCCTACGAGCAGTACTTC. It specifies CATFSYEQYF.

The V and J genes are TRBV2 and TRBJ2-6, with TRBD1 identical over 7 bases. Unmatched junction bases numbered 3, after V lost 7 bases and J lost 0 bases. The CDR3 contains 15 residues. Germline CDR1 reads SNHLY; CDR2 reads FYNNEI. The CDR3 coding sequence is TGTGCCAGCAATACAGGGGCCTCTGGGGCCAACGTCCTGACTTTC. Translation gives CASNTGASGANVLTF.

This clone was seen a handful of times. The chain employs TRBV6-1 and TRBJ1-2; D is unresolved. This CDR3 is 11 amino acids long. The V gene lost 5 bases and the J gene lost 8 bases, with 9 bases spanning the gap. The V gene's germline CDR1 is MNHNS and CDR2 SASEGT. This chain's CDR3 is CASSSWEGYTF. DNA for the CDR3: TGTGCCAGCAGTAGTTGGGAGGGCTACACCTTC.

The chain uses TRBV5-6 and TRBJ1-5; possibly TRBD1 for D (6 bases). This CDR3 is built from 15 residues. V lost 0 bases, J lost 5 bases, and 12 bases lay in between. Germline V gene data show CDR1 as SGHDT and CDR2 as YYEEEE. The CDR3 sequence: CASSLGQGHYQPQHF. In nucleotides, the CDR3 is TGTGCCAGCAGCTTGGGGCAGGGGCACTATCAGCCCCAGCATTTT.

The chain uses TRBV27 and TRBJ1-1; D uncertain. CDR1 is MNHEY and CDR2 is SMNVEV in the germline V gene (reference sequence). Deletions cut 2 bases from V and 4 bases from J, with 11 bases between. This CDR3 spans 14 amino acids. CDR3 in amino acids: CASSLEGWGTEAFF. The CDR3 region has the DNA TGTGCCAGCAGTTTAGAGGGTTGGGGCACTGAAGCTTTCTTT.

This chain links TRBV19 with TRBJ1-6; 8 bases align to TRBD1. There are 14 residues in the CDR3. Germline CDR1 is LNHDA and CDR2 is SQIVND (reference sequence). J was trimmed by 7 bases and V by 5 bases; bases with no gene match: 4. The CDR3 sequence: CASSSRTGNSPLHF. Here the CDR3 DNA reads TGTGCCAGTAGTTCGAGGACAGGGAATTCACCCCTCCACTTT.

This chain links TRBV13 with TRBJ1-1; 9 nucleotides match TRBD1. The CDR3 totals 14 residues. Germline CDR1 reads PRHDT; CDR2 reads FYEKMQ (reference sequence). The J segment lost 1 base and the V segment lost 6 bases, leaving 3 bases of the junction unmatched. The CDR3 sequence is CASRTGGANTEAFF. CDR3 DNA sequence: TGTGCCAGCAGAACAGGGGGCGCGAACACTGAAGCTTTCTTT.

This clone came up a few times. The V gene is TRBV6-5, the J gene TRBJ1-1; a possible D gene is TRBD1 (5 bases). The V gene's germline CDR1 is MNHEY and CDR2 SVGAGI. The CDR3 has 11 residues. V lost 7 bases and J 8 bases, leaving 11 bases between the germline ends. The chain's CDR3 is CASNRGPEAFF. The CDR3, as DNA: TGTGCCAGCAACCGGGGCCCCGAAGCTTTCTTT.

This rearrangement joins TRBV7-2 to TRBJ2-2; D is possibly TRBD1 (6 bases). Germline loops: CDR1 SGHTA, CDR2 FQGNSA. The CDR3 sequence is 17 residues long. Deletions cut 0 bases from V and 2 bases from J, with 13 bases between. The CDR3 is CASSLAGATRNTGELFF. The CDR3 bases are TGTGCCAGCAGCTTAGCGGGGGCGACGAGAAACACCGGGGAGCTGTTTTTT.

This clone is labeled as large (0.1 to 1%). The V gene is TRBV7-9, the J gene TRBJ2-7; the D is unclear. Per germline, CDR1 SEHNR and CDR2 FQNEAQ (reference sequence). There are 12 residues in the CDR3. Trimming cost V 1 base and J 6 bases, with 7 bases left between them. The CDR3 nucleotides are TGTGCCAGCAGCTTAGTTGCGACCGAGCAGTACTTC. Translating it yields CASSLVATEQYF.

V gene TRBV6-1 combines with J gene TRBJ2-7; no clear D gene. The germline V gene has CDR1 MNHNS and CDR2 SASEGT. Trimming stripped 6 bases from V and 1 base from J, with 4 bases between. The CDR3 has 11 residues. Here the CDR3 reads CASRQSYEQYF. CDR3 in DNA: TGTGCCAGCAGACAGTCCTACGAGCAGTACTTC.

CDR3 sequence: CASSQQTSGGDTQYF. The CDR3 bases are TGCGCCAGCAGCCAACAGACTAGCGGGGGGGATACGCAGTATTTT. This chain joins TRBV5-1 and TRBJ2-3; 13 nucleotides match TRBD2. The germline CDR1 and CDR2 sequences are SGHRS and YFSETQ. CDR3 size: 15 residues. V dropped 4 bases and J dropped 6; count of bases not matched to a gene: 5.

This clone has a handful of counts. The V and J genes are TRBV19 and TRBJ1-1; no firm D call. Per the germline V gene, CDR1 is LNHDA and CDR2 is SQIVND (reference sequence). V dropped 4 bases and J dropped 0 bases, with 6 bases sitting between them. CDR3 length: 13 residues. The CDR3 spells CASSRQMNTEAFF. In nucleotides, the CDR3 is TGTGCCAGTAGTAGGCAGATGAACACTGAAGCTTTCTTT.

This CDR3 is CASSPGGGLLANYGYTF. The CDR3 bases are TGTGCCAGCAGCCCCGGGGGGGGCCTCCTAGCTAACTATGGCTACACCTTC. This chain connects TRBV4-2 to TRBJ1-2; TRBD1 might be the D (6 bases). The V end was cut by 4 bases, the J end by 0 bases, with 18 bases between. CDR3 length: 17 residues. Per the germline V gene, CDR1 is LGHNA and CDR2 is YNFKEQ.

V is TRBV21-1 and J is TRBJ1-2; the DNA was not compared with TRBD1, the D call given in the table. TRBV21-1 is described as a pseudogene. The CDR3 runs 17 residues. The CDR3 here is CASSKSPTLDTLYGYTF. DNA of the CDR3: TGTGCCAGCAGCAAAAGCCCAACCCTCGACACCCTCTATGGCTACACCTTC.